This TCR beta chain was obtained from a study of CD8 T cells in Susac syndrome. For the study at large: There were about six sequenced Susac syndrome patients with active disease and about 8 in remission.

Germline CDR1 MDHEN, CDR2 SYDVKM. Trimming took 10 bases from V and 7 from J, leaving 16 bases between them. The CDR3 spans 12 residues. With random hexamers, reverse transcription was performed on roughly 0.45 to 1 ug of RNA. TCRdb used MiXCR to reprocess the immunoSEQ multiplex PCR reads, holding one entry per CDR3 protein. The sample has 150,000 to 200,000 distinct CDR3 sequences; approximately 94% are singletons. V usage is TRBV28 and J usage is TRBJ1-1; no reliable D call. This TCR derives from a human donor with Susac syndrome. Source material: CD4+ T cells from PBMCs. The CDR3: CAISPTGREAFF. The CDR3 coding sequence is TGTGCCATTTCCCCCACCGGGCGTGAAGCTTTCTTT.